The source of this T cell receptor beta chain is a study of blood T cells in healthy people across ages. Together with a sample-barcoded 5' primer, a J-beta primer mix was included in a second PCR lasting 7 to 11 cycles. CDR3-containing paired-end reads numbered at least 2.5 million in each sample. MiXCR was run by TCRdb on the 5' RACE reads, yielding one entry per CDR3 protein. The table lists over 1,500,000 distinct CDR3 sequences, 49% of them singletons. The CDR3 loop spans 15 amino acids. CDR1 is MGHDK and CDR2 is SYGVNS in the germline V gene. Trimming took 2 bases from V and 5 from J; bases not matched to a gene: 6. A remark on this clonotype: Its antigen is unidentified.

Study-wide results and limits: Not knowing donor CMV status may have confounded expanded clonotype changes.

The sequence came from a woman in her thirties or forties in good health. The J gene is TRBJ2-1, the V gene TRBV25-1, with 7 bases identical to TRBD2. Sequenced: blood. CDR3 sequence (DNA): TGTGCCAGCAGTGAAGGCGGGGGACTTCACAATGAGCAGTTCTTC. It codes for CASSEGGGLHNEQFF.